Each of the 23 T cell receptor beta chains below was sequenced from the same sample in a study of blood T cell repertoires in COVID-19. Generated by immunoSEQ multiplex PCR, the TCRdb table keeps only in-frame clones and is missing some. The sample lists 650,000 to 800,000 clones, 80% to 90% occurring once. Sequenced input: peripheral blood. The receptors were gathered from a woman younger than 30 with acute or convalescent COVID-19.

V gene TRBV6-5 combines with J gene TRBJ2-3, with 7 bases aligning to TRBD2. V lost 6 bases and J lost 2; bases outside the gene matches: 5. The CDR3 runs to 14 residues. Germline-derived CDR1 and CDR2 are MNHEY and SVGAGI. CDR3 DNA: TGTGCCAGCAGCCGAGCGGGGTTCACAGATACGCAGTATTTT. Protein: CASSRAGFTDTQYF.

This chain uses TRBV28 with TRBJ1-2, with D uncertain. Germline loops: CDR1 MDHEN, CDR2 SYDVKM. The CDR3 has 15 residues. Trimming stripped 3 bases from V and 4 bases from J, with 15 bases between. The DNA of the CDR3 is TGTGCCAGCAGTTTCCTGACACCAGGTAGCTATGGCTACACCTTC. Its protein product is CASSFLTPGSYGYTF.

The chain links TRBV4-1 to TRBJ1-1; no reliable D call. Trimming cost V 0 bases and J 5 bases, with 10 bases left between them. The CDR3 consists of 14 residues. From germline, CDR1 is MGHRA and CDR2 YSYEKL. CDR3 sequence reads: CASSQDWLGTEAFF. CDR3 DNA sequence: TGCGCCAGCAGCCAAGATTGGCTAGGAACTGAAGCTTTCTTT.

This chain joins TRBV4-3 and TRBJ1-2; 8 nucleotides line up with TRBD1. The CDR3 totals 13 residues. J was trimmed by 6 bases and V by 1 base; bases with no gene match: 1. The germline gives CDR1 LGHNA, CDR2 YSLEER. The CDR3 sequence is CASSQADRDGYTF. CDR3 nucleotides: TGCGCCAGCAGCCAAGCGGACAGGGATGGCTACACCTTC.

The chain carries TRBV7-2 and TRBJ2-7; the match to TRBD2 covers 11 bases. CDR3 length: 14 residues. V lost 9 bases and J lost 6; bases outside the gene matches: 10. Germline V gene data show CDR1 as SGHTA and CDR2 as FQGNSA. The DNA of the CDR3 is TGTGCCAGTCGAAAGAGGACTAGCGGGTCCGAGCAGTACTTC. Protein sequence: CASRKRTSGSEQYF. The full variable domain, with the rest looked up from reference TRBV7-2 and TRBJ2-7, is GAGVSQSPSNKVTEKGKDVELRCDPISGHTALYWYRQSLGQGLEFLIYFQGNSAPDKSGLPSDRFSAERTGGSVSTLTIQRTQQEDSAVYLCASRKRTSGSEQYFGPGTRLTVT.

The CDR3 protein is CASSDNGGNQPQHF. CDR3 nucleotide sequence: TGTGCCAGCAGTGACAACGGGGGCAATCAGCCCCAGCATTTT. The gene calls are TRBV6-4 and TRBJ1-5, with no clear D. Trimming shortened V by 2 bases and J by 2 bases, and 7 bases separated the two germline ends. The CDR3 has 14 residues. Germline CDR1 and CDR2: MRHNA and SNTAGT.

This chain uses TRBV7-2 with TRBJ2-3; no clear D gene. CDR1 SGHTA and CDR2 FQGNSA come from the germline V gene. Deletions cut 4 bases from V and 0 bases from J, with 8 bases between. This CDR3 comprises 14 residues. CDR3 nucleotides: TGTGCCAGCAGCTGGCAGGTTAGCACAGATACGCAGTATTTT. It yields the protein CASSWQVSTDTQYF.

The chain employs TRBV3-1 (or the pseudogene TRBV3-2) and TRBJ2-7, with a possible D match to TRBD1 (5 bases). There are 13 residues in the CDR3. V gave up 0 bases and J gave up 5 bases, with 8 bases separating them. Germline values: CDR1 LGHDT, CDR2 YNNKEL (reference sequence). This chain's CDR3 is CASSQDLGHEQYF. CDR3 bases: TGTGCCAGCAGCCAAGATCTGGGGCACGAGCAGTACTTC.

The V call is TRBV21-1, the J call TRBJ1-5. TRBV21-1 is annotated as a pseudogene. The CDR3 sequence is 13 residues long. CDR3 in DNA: TGTGCCAGCAGCCCCCGGGGCAATCAGCCCCAGCATTTT. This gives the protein CASSPRGNQPQHF.

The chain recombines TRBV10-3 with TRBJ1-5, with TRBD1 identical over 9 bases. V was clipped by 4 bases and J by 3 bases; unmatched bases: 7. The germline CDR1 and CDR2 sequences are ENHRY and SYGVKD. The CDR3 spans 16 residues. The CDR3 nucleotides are TGTGCCATCAGTGGGGGACAGGGATTGTACAATCAGCCCCAGCATTTT. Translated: CAISGGQGLYNQPQHF.

CDR3 amino acids: CASSGQGGSYGYTF. The CDR3 DNA sequence: TGTGCCAGCAGTGGACAGGGTGGGTCCTATGGCTACACCTTC. The rearrangement joins TRBV2 to TRBJ1-2; 7 bases are shared with TRBD1. CDR3 length: 14 amino acids. The germline V gene has CDR1 SNHLY and CDR2 FYNNEI. The junction had 6 bases not matched to a gene; V was cut back by 4 bases and J by 4 bases. Variable domain in full (rest from reference TRBV2 and TRBJ1-2): EPEVTQTPSHQVTQMGQEVILRCVPISNHLYFYWYRQILGQKVEFLVSFYNNEISEKSEIFDDQFSVERPDGSNFTLKIRSTKLEDSAMYFCASSGQGGSYGYTFGSGTRLTVV.

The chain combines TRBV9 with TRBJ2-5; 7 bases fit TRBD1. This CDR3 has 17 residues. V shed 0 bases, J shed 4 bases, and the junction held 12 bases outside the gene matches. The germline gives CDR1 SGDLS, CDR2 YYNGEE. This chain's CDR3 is CASSVGGGRGKGETQYF. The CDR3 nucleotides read TGTGCCAGCAGCGTAGGTGGTGGCAGGGGGAAGGGAGAGACCCAGTACTTC.

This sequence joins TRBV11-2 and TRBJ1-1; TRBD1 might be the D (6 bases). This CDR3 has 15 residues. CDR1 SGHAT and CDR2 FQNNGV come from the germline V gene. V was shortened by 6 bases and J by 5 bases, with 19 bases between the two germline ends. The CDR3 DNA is TGTGCCAGCAGACCACCCGGAGGGGGGGTAACTGAAGCTTTCTTT. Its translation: CASRPPGGGVTEAFF.

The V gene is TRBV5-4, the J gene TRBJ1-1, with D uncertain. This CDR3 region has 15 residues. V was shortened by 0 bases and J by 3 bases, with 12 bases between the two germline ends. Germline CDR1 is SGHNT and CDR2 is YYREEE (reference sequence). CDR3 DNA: TGTGCCAGCAGCTTGGACGCGGGAGCGGACACTGAAGCTTTCTTT. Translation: CASSLDAGADTEAFF. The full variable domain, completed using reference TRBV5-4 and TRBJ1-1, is ETGVTQSPTHLIKTRGQQVTLRCSSQSGHNTVSWYQQALGQGPQFIFQYYREEENGRGNFPPRFSGLQFPNYSSELNVNALELDDSALYLCASSLDAGADTEAFFGQGTRLTVV.

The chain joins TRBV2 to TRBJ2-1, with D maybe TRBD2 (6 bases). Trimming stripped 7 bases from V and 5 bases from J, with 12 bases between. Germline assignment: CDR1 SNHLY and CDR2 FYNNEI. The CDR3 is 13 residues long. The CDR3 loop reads CASIGGENNEQFF. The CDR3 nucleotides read TGTGCCAGCATTGGCGGGGAGAACAATGAGCAGTTCTTC.

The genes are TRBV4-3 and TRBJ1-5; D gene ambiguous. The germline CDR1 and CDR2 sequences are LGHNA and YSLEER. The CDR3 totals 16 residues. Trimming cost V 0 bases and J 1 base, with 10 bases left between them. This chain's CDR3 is CASSQDGGLSNQPQHF. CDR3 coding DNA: TGCGCCAGCAGCCAAGATGGAGGGTTAAGCAATCAGCCCCAGCATTTT.

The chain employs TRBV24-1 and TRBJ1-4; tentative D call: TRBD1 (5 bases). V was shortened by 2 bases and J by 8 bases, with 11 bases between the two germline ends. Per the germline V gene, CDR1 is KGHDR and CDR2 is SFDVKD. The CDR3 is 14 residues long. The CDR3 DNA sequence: TGTGCCACCAGTGATTCGGGCAGGGAAGAAAAACTGTTTTTT. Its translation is CATSDSGREEKLFF.

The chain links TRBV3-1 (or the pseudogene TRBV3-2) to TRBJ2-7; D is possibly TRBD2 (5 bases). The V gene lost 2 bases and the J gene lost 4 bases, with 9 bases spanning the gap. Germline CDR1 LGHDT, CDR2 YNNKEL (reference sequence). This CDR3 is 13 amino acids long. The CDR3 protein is CASSQRGRYEQYF. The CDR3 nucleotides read TGTGCCAGCAGCCAACGGGGTCGATACGAGCAGTACTTC.

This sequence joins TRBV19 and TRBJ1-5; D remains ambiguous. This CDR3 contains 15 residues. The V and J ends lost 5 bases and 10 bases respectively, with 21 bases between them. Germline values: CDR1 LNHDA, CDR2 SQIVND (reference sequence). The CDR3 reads CASSSLLGLVNPQHF. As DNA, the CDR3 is TGTGCCAGTAGTTCTCTTTTGGGTCTAGTCAACCCCCAGCATTTT.

The CDR3, as DNA: TGTGCCAGTAGTATTTACTTTACAGGGATCTCTGGAAACACCATATATTTT. It translates to CASSIYFTGISGNTIYF. The chain joins TRBV19 to TRBJ1-3; tentatively, D is TRBD1 (6 bases). CDR3 length equals 17 residues. CDR1 and CDR2 from the germline V gene are LNHDA and SQIVND (reference sequence). Trimming left V 3 bases short and J 0 bases short, with 15 bases between. The entire variable domain, with the rest obtained from reference TRBV19 and TRBJ1-3, is as follows: DGGITQSPKYLFRKEGQNVTLSCEQNLNHDAMYWYRQDPGQGLRLIYYSQIVNDFQKGDIAEGYSVSREKKESFPLTVTSAQKNPTAFYLCASSIYFTGISGNTIYFGEGSWLTVV.

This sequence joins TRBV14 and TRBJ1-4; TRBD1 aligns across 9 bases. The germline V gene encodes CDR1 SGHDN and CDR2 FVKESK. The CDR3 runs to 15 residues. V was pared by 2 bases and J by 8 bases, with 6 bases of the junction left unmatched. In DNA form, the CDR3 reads TGTGCCAGCAGCCAAATACAGGGGGCGAGGGAAAAACTGTTTTTT. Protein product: CASSQIQGAREKLFF.

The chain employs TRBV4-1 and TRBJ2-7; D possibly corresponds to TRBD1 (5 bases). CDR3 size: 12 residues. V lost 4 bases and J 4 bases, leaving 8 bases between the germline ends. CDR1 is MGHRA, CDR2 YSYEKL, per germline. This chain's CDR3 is CASSPGPYEQYF. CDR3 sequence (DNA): TGCGCCAGCAGCCCAGGGCCATACGAGCAGTACTTC.

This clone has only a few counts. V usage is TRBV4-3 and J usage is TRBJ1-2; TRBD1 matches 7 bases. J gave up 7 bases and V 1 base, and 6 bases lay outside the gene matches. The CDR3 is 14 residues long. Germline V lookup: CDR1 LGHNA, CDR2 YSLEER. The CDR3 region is CASSQVGAGGGYTF. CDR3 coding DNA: TGCGCCAGCAGCCAAGTCGGGGCAGGGGGTGGCTACACCTTC.